A selection of T cell receptor beta chains follows, all from one sample in a study of identical twins. TCRdb used MiXCR to reprocess the 5' RACE reads, holding one entry per CDR3 protein. The profile covers under 1 million distinct CDR3 sequences, with roughly an eighth appearing a single time and about 1.5% taken by the ten largest. In addition, the sample was reused for a study of yellow fever vaccine responses in identical twins.

Specimen: PBMCs. These receptors came from a woman in her late teens or twenties in good health. Each CDR3 is given with its conserved first and last residue. Fields, in order: clone size, D gene, J gene, V gene, CDR3 protein, CDR3 DNA. The D gene is left open where the match is weak. Only part of the rows carry a size: once, few, many, or a class if the clone is expanded.

few TRBD1 TRBJ2-1 TRBV24-1 CATRGQVYNEQFF TGTGCCACCCGGGGACAGGTCTACAATGAGCAGTTCTTC
many TRBD2 TRBJ2-1 TRBV12-3/TRBV12-4 CASRTSGEGAEQFF TGTGCCAGCAGGACTAGCGGGGAGGGCGCTGAGCAGTTCTTC
many . TRBJ1-5 TRBV12-3/TRBV12-4 CASSFVAGNQPQHF TGTGCCAGCAGTTTTGTGGCGGGGAATCAGCCCCAGCATTTT
few . TRBJ2-3 TRBV6-1 CASTPSAGVAGTDTQYF TGTGCCAGCACCCCTTCGGCTGGGGTAGCGGGCACAGATACGCAGTATTTT
. . TRBJ2-2 TRBV27 CASSWSVAGELFF TGTGCCAGCAGTTGGAGCGTTGCCGGGGAGCTGTTTTTT
. TRBD1 TRBJ1-2 TRBV6-1 CATLTGPNYGYTF TGTGCCACCTTGACAGGGCCTAACTATGGCTACACCTTC
few . TRBJ2-5 TRBV5-1 CASSLLTSQETQYF TGCGCCAGCAGCTTACTGACTAGCCAAGAGACCCAGTACTTC
many . TRBJ1-4 TRBV10-3 CAISETGINEKLFF TGTGCCATCAGTGAGACCGGGATCAATGAAAAACTGTTTTTT
many . TRBJ1-1 TRBV12-3/TRBV12-4 CASSLGWVVSNTEAFF TGTGCCAGCAGTCTGGGCTGGGTGGTATCGAACACTGAAGCTTTCTTT
. . TRBJ1-1 TRBV20-1 CSATKGAEAFF TGCAGTGCTACAAAGGGGGCTGAAGCTTTCTTT
many TRBD1 TRBJ2-1 TRBV10-3 CAISAGQTGNNEQFF TGTGCCATCAGTGCTGGCCAGACAGGGAACAATGAGCAGTTCTTC
. . TRBJ2-7 TRBV20-1 CSARRSGTFQYEQYF TGCAGTGCTAGACGCTCCGGGACCTTTCAGTACGAGCAGTACTTC
many . TRBJ2-1 TRBV18 CASSPGDSAVSYNEQFF TGTGCCAGCTCCCCGGGGGACTCCGCTGTTTCCTACAATGAGCAGTTCTTC
. . TRBJ2-3 TRBV7-9 CASSPRGGRQDTQYF TGTGCCAGCAGCCCTAGGGGGGGACGCCAGGATACGCAGTATTTT
. . TRBJ2-1 TRBV10-3 CAISERGLGNEQFF TGTGCCATCAGTGAGAGGGGATTAGGGAATGAGCAGTTCTTC
many TRBD2 TRBJ2-5 TRBV20-1 CSARDLGAGGETQYF TGCAGTGCTAGAGATCTTGGGGCGGGAGGAGAGACCCAGTACTTC
. TRBD2 TRBJ2-1 TRBV12-5 CASTGTSKSSYNEQFF TGTGCTAGCACCGGGACTAGCAAGAGCTCCTACAATGAGCAGTTCTTC
few TRBD2 TRBJ2-5 TRBV20-1 CSAFGPGGETQYF TGCAGTGCTTTCGGGCCGGGGGGGGAGACCCAGTACTTC
. . TRBJ1-1 TRBV15 CATSRDRLNTEAFF TGTGCCACCAGCCGAGACAGATTGAACACTGAAGCTTTCTTT
few . TRBJ1-1 TRBV19 CATLQAGVMNTEAFF TGTGCCACACTCCAAGCAGGGGTAATGAACACTGAAGCTTTCTTT
. . TRBJ2-1 TRBV29-1 CSVVRGGGNEQFF TGCAGCGTTGTAAGAGGGGGAGGCAATGAGCAGTTCTTC
. . TRBJ1-2 TRBV20-1 CSARQTTNYGYTF TGCAGTGCTAGACAGACAACGAACTATGGCTACACCTTC
. TRBD2 TRBJ2-7 TRBV5-1 CASSAREGGTGHMVQQYF TGCGCCAGCAGCGCCCGGGAGGGGGGGACGGGACATATGGTGCAGCAGTACTTC
few . TRBJ1-5 TRBV5-1 CASSLRTRASNQPQHF TGCGCCAGCAGCTTGCGGACAAGGGCGAGCAATCAGCCCCAGCATTTT
many TRBD1 TRBJ2-6 TRBV29-1 CSVPGQGKSGANVLTF TGCAGCGTCCCCGGACAGGGAAAGTCTGGGGCCAACGTCCTGACTTTC
few . TRBJ2-3 TRBV6-1 CASRSGDITDTQYF TGTGCCAGCAGATCAGGAGACATCACAGATACGCAGTATTTT
. TRBD2 TRBJ2-7 TRBV10-1 CASSGGGLAGPSYEQYF TGCGCCAGCAGTGGGGGAGGACTAGCGGGACCCTCCTACGAGCAGTACTTC
many . TRBJ2-1 TRBV20-1 CSAREYNEQFF TGCAGTGCTAGAGAGTACAATGAGCAGTTCTTC
few . TRBJ2-1 TRBV24-1 CATSDYSGDFNEQFF TGTGCCACCAGTGATTATTCCGGAGATTTCAATGAGCAGTTCTTC
few . TRBJ1-1 TRBV6-5 CASSYDTETVRTEAFF TGTGCCAGCAGTTACGATACAGAGACAGTTCGCACTGAAGCTTTCTTT
. TRBD2 TRBJ2-1 TRBV6-2/TRBV6-3 CASSRSGIGYNEQFF TGTGCCAGCAGTCGGAGCGGGATCGGCTACAATGAGCAGTTCTTC
few . TRBJ1-3 TRBV15 CATSTPRNTIYF TGTGCCACCAGCACCCCCCGAAACACCATATATTTT
few . TRBJ2-2 TRBV25-1 CASSEMGTGELFF TGTGCCAGCAGTGAAATGGGCACCGGGGAGCTGTTTTTT
. . TRBJ1-4 TRBV6-1 CASSPKMTTNEKLFF TGTGCCAGCAGCCCGAAAATGACAACTAATGAAAAACTGTTTTTT
. . TRBJ1-3 TRBV27 CASRIPWPPKYF TGTGCCAGCAGGATTCCTTGGCCCCCGAAATATTTT
few . TRBJ2-3 TRBV4-1 CASSQPITDTQYF TGCGCCAGCAGCCAACCCATAACAGATACGCAGTATTTT
. TRBD2 TRBJ2-3 TRBV5-1 CASSLANLAGAHTDTQYF TGCGCCAGCAGCTTGGCCAACCTAGCGGGGGCCCACACAGATACGCAGTATTTT
few . TRBJ1-5 TRBV12-3/TRBV12-4 CASSLETPYSNQPQHF TGTGCCAGCAGTTTAGAGACTCCCTATAGCAATCAGCCCCAGCATTTT
many . TRBJ2-7 TRBV12-3/TRBV12-4 CASSTGTSYEQYF TGTGCCAGCAGCACCGGGACTTCCTACGAGCAGTACTTC
many TRBD1 TRBJ2-1 TRBV5-1 CASRGQGTDWEQFF TGCGCCAGCAGAGGACAGGGCACTGATTGGGAGCAGTTCTTC
. TRBD2 TRBJ2-1 TRBV20-1 CSARDVAGDNEQFF TGCAGTGCTAGAGATGTAGCGGGAGACAATGAGCAGTTCTTC
. . TRBJ1-6 TRBV6-1 CATGGGTPNSPLHF TGTGCCACCGGCGGAGGGACACCTAATTCACCCCTCCACTTT
many . TRBJ2-3 TRBV29-1 CSVGLGTSTDTQYF TGCAGCGTTGGACTAGGCACAAGCACAGATACGCAGTATTTT
. . TRBJ2-1 TRBV19 CASSPPKAGIYNEQFF TGTGCCAGTAGCCCCCCGAAGGCGGGGATCTACAATGAGCAGTTCTTC
many . TRBJ1-1 TRBV9 CASSDQANTEAFF TGTGCCAGCAGCGATCAAGCCAACACTGAAGCTTTCTTT
. . TRBJ2-1 TRBV11-2 CASSSTWNQFF TGTGCCAGCAGCTCGACGTGGAATCAGTTCTTC
. . TRBJ2-2 TRBV3-1 CASKWGQTGELFF TGTGCCAGCAAGTGGGGGCAGACCGGGGAGCTGTTTTTT
few . TRBJ2-5 TRBV5-1 CASSLTEQTQYF TGCGCCAGCAGCTTGACTGAGCAGACCCAGTACTTC
. TRBD2 TRBJ2-3 TRBV11-2 CASSLVGTITDTQYF TGTGCCAGCAGCTTAGTTGGGACTATCACAGATACGCAGTATTTT
many TRBD2 TRBJ2-5 TRBV11-1 CASSLLAGEVGGQETQYF TGTGCCAGCAGCTTACTGGCGGGAGAGGTGGGGGGCCAAGAGACCCAGTACTTC
few . TRBJ2-1 TRBV7-9 CASSPSLTNPRYFEQFF TGTGCCAGCAGCCCCTCCCTCACCAACCCTCGATATTTTGAGCAGTTCTTC
many . TRBJ2-5 TRBV12-3/TRBV12-4 CASTARVNQETQYF TGTGCCAGCACTGCGAGGGTTAACCAAGAGACCCAGTACTTC